These 9 T cell receptor beta chains share one sample of origin, sequenced in a study. TCRdb itself ran the 5' RACE reads through MiXCR, one entry per CDR3 protein. The table records about 62,000 distinct CDR3 sequences, 30% of them present only once. The sequencing input was tumor-infiltrating naive CD4+ T cells sorted from the breast tumor. Subset meaning: naive CD4+ T cells, CD4+CD45RA+CD25-. Every receptor here comes from a female donor with breast cancer.

The chain has TRBV5-6 and TRBJ1-5; D gene ambiguous. CDR1 is SGHDT, CDR2 YYEEEE, per germline. There are 17 residues in the CDR3. V lost 4 bases to trimming and J lost 3 bases, with 20 bases between them. The CDR3 loop reads CASSNWGLPAPNQPQHF. DNA for the CDR3: TGTGCCAGCAGCAACTGGGGTTTGCCAGCCCCCAATCAGCCCCAGCATTTT.

The V and J genes are TRBV6-1 and TRBJ2-7; D may be TRBD2 (6 bases). The ends were cut back, 7 bases at V and 2 bases at J, with 12 bases in the middle. The germline gives CDR1 MNHNS, CDR2 SASEGT. CDR3 size: 13 residues. CDR3 DNA sequence: TGTGCCAGCATGCGGGACTCTACCTACGAGCAGTACTTC. The encoded protein is CASMRDSTYEQYF.

This clonotype has a handful of counts. The genes are TRBV20-1 and TRBJ2-7, with 13 bases fitting TRBD2. This CDR3 contains 17 residues. After removal of 6 bases from V and 5 bases from J, the junction contained 16 bases not matched to a gene. Germline loops: CDR1 DFQATT, CDR2 SNEGSKA (reference sequence). DNA for the CDR3: TGCAGTGCCGTCCCGGGACTAGCGGGGTACTCTTCCCACGAGCAGTACTTC. Translating gives CSAVPGLAGYSSHEQYF.

This clonotype was detected ten times or more. V usage is TRBV20-1 and J usage is TRBJ1-1; 8 nucleotides match TRBD1. V dropped 4 bases and J dropped 8; count of bases not matched to a gene: 12. CDR1 and CDR2 from the germline V gene are DFQATT and SNEGSKA (reference sequence). The CDR3 has 14 amino acids. This chain's CDR3 is CSAKRTGSNYEAFF. In DNA form, the CDR3 reads TGCAGTGCTAAACGGACAGGGAGCAACTACGAAGCTTTCTTT.

By share, this clonotype ranks as medium-sized. The V and J genes are TRBV5-5 and TRBJ2-1; 11 bases align to TRBD2. The V and J ends lost 0 bases and 6 bases, in that order; junction bases with no gene match: 11. The CDR3 consists of 18 residues. Looked up from germline, CDR1 is SGHKS and CDR2 is YYEKEE (reference sequence). This chain's CDR3 is CASSLVGLAVLVGNEQFF. In nucleotides, the CDR3 is TGTGCCAGCAGCTTGGTGGGACTAGCGGTCTTGGTGGGCAATGAGCAGTTCTTC.

This clonotype has at least ten counts. The chain's CDR3 is CASSVQGNQETQYF. CDR3 DNA: TGTGCCAGCAGCGTTCAGGGAAACCAAGAGACCCAGTACTTC. This rearrangement joins TRBV9 to TRBJ2-5; possibly TRBD1 for D (5 bases). The CDR3 has 14 residues. The germline V gene has CDR1 SGDLS and CDR2 YYNGEE. Trimming took off 2 bases at V and 0 bases at J, with 8 bases between the two ends.

A few counts support this clonotype. This chain links TRBV20-1 with TRBJ1-4; D not certain. CDR3 length equals 13 residues. Trimming cost V 1 base and J 8 bases, with 11 bases left between them. CDR1 is DFQATT and CDR2 is SNEGSKA in the germline V gene (reference sequence). CDR3 amino acids: CSARGVAGEKLFF. CDR3 coding DNA: TGCAGTGCTAGAGGGGTGGCGGGCGAAAAACTGTTTTTT.

The chain joins TRBV9 to TRBJ1-3; D call uncertain. The CDR3 is made up of 15 amino acids. The V and J ends lost 3 bases and 0 bases respectively, with 10 bases between them. CDR1 SGDLS and CDR2 YYNGEE come from the germline V gene. The CDR3 region is CASSERRDSGNTIYF. The CDR3 nucleotides are TGTGCCAGCAGCGAAAGACGGGACTCTGGAAACACCATATATTTT.

This clonotype has just a few counts. Here the CDR3 reads CASSVTSGGFNEQFF. CDR3 coding DNA: TGTGCCAGCAGCGTGACTAGCGGGGGGTTTAATGAGCAGTTCTTC. This chain uses TRBV9 with TRBJ2-1; 13 bases are shared with TRBD2. The V gene end was trimmed by 2 bases and the J gene end by 7 bases; junction bases not matched to a gene: 3. Germline CDR1 is SGDLS and CDR2 is YYNGEE. The CDR3 length is 15 residues.